The rows below give T cell receptor beta chains drawn from one sample of a study of post-analysis software for immune sequencing data. TCRdb re-analysed the PCR reads in MiXCR, keeping a single row per CDR3 protein. The data contain some 890,000 distinct CDR3 sequences, about 50% of them singletons. Sequencing was performed on blood. The source of these receptors is a girl under 18 with multiple sclerosis. The CDR3 runs from the conserved cysteine through the conserved F or W.

CDR3 protein	V gene	J gene
CSAAEFSSSYEQYF	TRBV20-1	TRBJ2-7
CASILGGGSYNEQYF	TRBV11-2	TRBJ2-1
CASSLDPAGVYGYTF	TRBV27	TRBJ1-2
CASSFPAPGPMKTADTQYF	TRBV7-2	TRBJ2-3
CASSQRGIDYGYTF	TRBV12-3/TRBV12-4	TRBJ1-2
CASSLRENYEQYF	TRBV7-3	TRBJ2-7
CASSLQGRVVQAEQYF	TRBV28	-
CASTLGDGQFF	TRBV12-3/TRBV12-4	TRBJ2-1
CAWNQDNEQFF	TRBV30	TRBJ2-1
CAARDRALTYEQYF	TRBV10-3	TRBJ2-7
CSVEAGERGGYEQYF	TRBV29-1	TRBJ2-7
CSATSTVYEQYF	TRBV20-1	TRBJ2-7
CASRDTGSLSYNEQFF	TRBV5-1	TRBJ2-1
CASRLSSTDTQYF	TRBV7-2	TRBJ2-3
CSAPGTTNNEQFF	TRBV20-1	TRBJ2-1
CASSQAGEGGSVYGYTF	TRBV4-1	TRBJ1-2
CSVVAGAEWSYEQYF	TRBV29-1	TRBJ2-7
CASSRPTGGGETQYF	TRBV6-5	TRBJ2-5
CSVEALPVDGYTF	TRBV29-1	TRBJ1-2
CASSDRLVANEQFF	TRBV10-2	TRBJ2-1
CASSLTYYNEQFF	TRBV7-2	TRBJ2-1
CASSQPRGQGLQRETQYF	TRBV7-6	TRBJ2-5
CASSKTGSNYGYTF	TRBV6-1	TRBJ1-2
CASSSGTKQDYEQYF	TRBV13	TRBJ2-7
CARPCPGDYYEQYF	TRBV5-1	TRBJ2-5
CSVEVRGYNEQFF	TRBV29-1	TRBJ2-1
CASSYWDRGLSTGANVLTF	TRBV7-2	TRBJ2-6
CASSVIGLAGSSEQYF	TRBV7-8	-
CASSSGTLQLESGANVLTF	TRBV5-1	TRBJ2-6
CSVPSQGFNYGYTF	TRBV29-1	TRBJ1-2
CASSLIPGQTYNEQFF	TRBV7-3	TRBJ2-1